The 27 T cell receptor beta chains below come from one sample, sequenced in a study of regulatory T cells in long-lasting Graves disease. The time point here: newly diagnosed GD, antithyroid drugs for less than 3 months. RNA extracted from PBMCs served as the sequencing template. The authors built TCR beta libraries using iRepertoire HTBI primers and Arm-PCR of CDR3 regions. TCRdb itself ran the multiplex PCR reads through MiXCR, one entry per CDR3 protein. The profile shows roughly 430,000 distinct CDR3 sequences, about 17% of them singletons. This sample was also put to use in a study of T cells in Graves' hyperthyroidism and ophthalmopathy.

Sequenced here: peripheral blood mononuclear cells (PBMCs), sampled at new diagnosis, from a patient treated with antithyroid drugs. The source of these receptors is a woman in her thirties with Graves disease.

Concerning this clonotype itself: This sequence may be a read error, since a much larger clone differs from it by one base. The chain employs TRBV20-1 and TRBJ2-3; 9 nucleotides align to TRBD2. Trimming removed 6 bases from V and 1 base from J; junction bases left unmatched: 8. This CDR3 region has 15 residues. Germline values: CDR1 DFQATT, CDR2 SNEGSKA (reference sequence). In DNA, the CDR3 is TGCAGTGCACTCGTGACTAGCGGACGCACAGATACGCAGTATTTT. Residues: CSALVTSGRTDTQYF.

This clonotype was recorded many times. V is TRBV18 and J is TRBJ2-5; 14 bases line up with TRBD2. Germline CDR1 reads KGHSH; CDR2 reads LQKENI. The CDR3 has 19 amino acids. The V gene end was trimmed by 6 bases and the J gene end by 1 base; junction bases not matched to a gene: 13. CDR3 nucleotide sequence: TGTGCCAGCTCCCTCGCCGGGACTAGCGGGAGTCCCCTCCAAGAGACCCAGTACTTC. This codes for CASSLAGTSGSPLQETQYF.

This clonotype was observed at least ten times. The V call is TRBV2, the J call TRBJ1-1, with 8 bases that match TRBD1. V was pared by 6 bases and J by 0 bases, with 9 bases of the junction left unmatched. There are 16 residues in the CDR3. The germline V gene has CDR1 SNHLY and CDR2 FYNNEI. The CDR3 DNA reads TGTGCCAGCAGCGAGGGGCAGGGGGCCGTGAACACTGAAGCTTTCTTT. Protein product: CASSEGQGAVNTEAFF.

This clonotype has ten or more counts. V gene TRBV5-1 combines with J gene TRBJ2-1; 8 nucleotides align to TRBD1. The CDR3 runs 16 residues. With 4 bases clipped from V and 0 bases from J, the junction kept 6 bases outside the gene matches. Per germline, CDR1 SGHRS and CDR2 YFSETQ. The DNA for the CDR3 is TGCGCCAGCAGCAAAGGACAGGGTAACTCCTACAATGAGCAGTTCTTC. It yields the protein CASSKGQGNSYNEQFF.

This clonotype appeared many times. The chain carries TRBV12-3 or TRBV12-4 and TRBJ1-1, with D perhaps TRBD1 (5 bases). The V and J ends lost 3 bases and 0 bases respectively, with 14 bases between them. The CDR3 sequence is 16 residues long. CDR3 nucleotides: TGTGCCAGCAGTTTCGCTTACCCAGGGATGAACACTGAAGCTTTCTTT. Its protein product is CASSFAYPGMNTEAFF.

This clonotype was seen repeatedly, ten times or more. The chain employs TRBV27 and TRBJ1-2; 9 positions agree with TRBD1. The CDR3 covers 13 residues. Trimming removed 5 bases from V and 8 bases from J; junction bases left unmatched: 6. Germline V gene lookup returns CDR1 MNHEY and CDR2 SMNVEV (reference sequence). CDR3 sequence: CASSPRDREGYTF. The CDR3 bases are TGTGCCAGCAGTCCGAGGGACAGGGAGGGCTACACCTTC.

In this sample, this clonotype turned up a few times. CDR3 amino acids: CASSLFNLNTGELFF. The DNA of the CDR3 is TGTGCCAGCAGTTTATTTAACTTGAACACCGGGGAGCTGTTTTTT. V usage is TRBV27 and J usage is TRBJ2-2, with D unclear. Germline V gene lookup returns CDR1 MNHEY and CDR2 SMNVEV (reference sequence). The CDR3 extends over 15 amino acids. The germline V and J ends were trimmed by 1 base and 1 base, with 7 bases remaining between them.

V is TRBV7-9 and J is TRBJ2-2, with D uncertain. Trimming pared 6 bases from V and 5 bases from J, leaving 22 bases between. CDR3 size: 17 residues. In germline, CDR1 is SEHNR, CDR2 FQNEAQ (reference sequence). DNA for the CDR3: TGTGCCAGCAGACACTCCCAGAGAATGGATGGGACCGGGGAGCTGTTTTTT. Translated, it gives CASRHSQRMDGTGELFF. Using reference TRBV7-9 and TRBJ2-2 for the parts outside the CDR3, the full variable domain is DTGVSQNPRHKITKRGQNVTFRCDPISEHNRLYWYRQTLGQGPEFLTYFQNEAQLEKSRLLSDRFSAERPKGSFSTLEIQRTEQGDSAMYLCASRHSQRMDGTGELFFGEGSRLTVL.

This clonotype was seen ten or more times. The chain has TRBV20-1 and TRBJ2-7; TRBD1 agrees at 8 bases. Trimming removed 6 bases from V and 0 bases from J; junction bases left unmatched: 19. The CDR3 runs to 18 residues. CDR1 DFQATT and CDR2 SNEGSKA come from the germline V gene (reference sequence). The CDR3 protein is CSAIHRYRGRKISYEQYF. The CDR3 bases are TGCAGTGCGATACACCGGTACAGGGGGAGAAAAATCTCCTACGAGCAGTACTTC.

Regarding this clonotype: At one boundary the junction diverges from the germline segment, which might be a read error. The chain links TRBV28 to TRBJ2-3; D not resolved. Germline V gene data show CDR1 as MDHEN and CDR2 as SYDVKM. The CDR3 consists of 14 residues. DNA of the CDR3: TGTACCAGCAGTAAAGGTCGAGTCGCAGATACGCAGTATTTT. Residues: CTSSKGRVADTQYF.

Ten or more counts support this clonotype. The chain couples TRBV5-1 to TRBJ2-1, with D unclear. CDR1 SGHRS and CDR2 YFSETQ come from the germline V gene. The V end lost 0 bases, the J end lost 6 bases, and 7 bases lay between the germline ends. The CDR3 has 13 residues. CDR3 sequence reads: CASSLVGTNEQFF. DNA for the CDR3: TGCGCCAGCAGCTTGGTCGGTACCAATGAGCAGTTCTTC.

This clonotype was detected ten times or more. The chain links TRBV5-1 to TRBJ1-2, with D possibly TRBD1 on 5 matching bases. Germline V gene sequence: CDR1 SGHRS, CDR2 YFSETQ. This CDR3 has 14 amino acids. V was trimmed by 0 bases and J by 6 bases, leaving 12 bases between them. The CDR3 region has the DNA TGCGCCAGCAGCTTGGAATTGGACAACAATGGCTACACCTTC. This translates into CASSLELDNNGYTF.

This clonotype was recorded many times. This chain connects TRBV27 to TRBJ1-3; D is ambiguous. V shed 6 bases and J shed 4 bases, with 10 bases lying between them. The germline V gene encodes CDR1 MNHEY and CDR2 SMNVEV (reference sequence). The CDR3 totals 13 residues. CDR3 bases: TGTGCCAGCAGGTCCGTGGTGGGAAACACCATATATTTT. It is translated as CASRSVVGNTIYF.

This clonotype was seen at least ten times. Without the conserved terminal phenylalanine or tryptophan, this CDR3 likely stems from a read error. The limits of the CDR3 on the DNA are not certain, so only TCRdb's listed CDR3 is given. This chain connects TRBV2 to TRBJ2-1; the table's D gene call, TRBD2, was not cross checked with the DNA. Germline V gene sequence: CDR1 SNHLY, CDR2 FYNNEI. The CDR3 region is 12 residues in length, termini included. CDR3 protein: CASSRAYTIVLL.

There are many counts of this clonotype. The chain joins TRBV18 to TRBJ2-7; no reliable D call. Trimming stripped 3 bases from V and 1 base from J, with 10 bases between. The CDR3 loop spans 14 amino acids. Germline-derived CDR1 and CDR2 are KGHSH and LQKENI. The CDR3 sequence: CASSPGRTSYEQYF. DNA of the CDR3: TGTGCCAGCTCACCTGGACGTACGTCCTACGAGCAGTACTTC.

This clonotype was seen ten or more times. The rearrangement links TRBV7-8 to TRBJ1-6, with a possible D match to TRBD1 (5 bases). Deletions cut 0 bases from V and 8 bases from J, with 17 bases between. CDR1 is SGHVS, CDR2 FQNEAQ, per germline. CDR3 size: 17 residues. Here the CDR3 reads CASSLARAGTLDSPLHF. CDR3 in DNA: TGTGCCAGCAGCTTAGCTAGGGCCGGGACTCTCGATTCACCCCTCCACTTT. Variable domain in full (rest from reference TRBV7-8 and TRBJ1-6): GAGVSQSPRYKVAKRGQDVALRCDPISGHVSLFWYQQALGQGPEFLTYFQNEAQLDKSGLPSDRFFAERPEGSVSTLKIQRTQQEDSAVYLCASSLARAGTLDSPLHFGNGTRLTVT.

J is TRBJ2-7 and V is TRBV3-1, with 9 bases fitting TRBD2. Trimming cost V 4 bases and J 2 bases; bases outside gene matches: 9. Germline values: CDR1 LGHDT, CDR2 YNNKEL (reference sequence). The CDR3 loop spans 16 amino acids. The CDR3 here is CASSPSSTSGPYEQYF. The CDR3 bases are TGTGCCAGCAGCCCTTCCTCGACTAGCGGACCCTACGAGCAGTACTTC.

In this sample, this clonotype turned up many times. The CDR3, as DNA: TGTGCCAGCTCACAACGGACTAGCGAAGAGACCCAGTACTTC. Translated: CASSQRTSEETQYF. The rearrangement uses TRBV18 and TRBJ2-5, with 9 bases identical to TRBD2. CDR1 and CDR2 from the germline V gene are KGHSH and LQKENI. The CDR3 covers 14 residues. Unmatched junction bases numbered 3, after V lost 4 bases and J lost 3 bases.

This clonotype was seen at least ten times. This chain joins TRBV7-2 and TRBJ1-1; D not resolved. Trimming cost V 3 bases and J 0 bases, with 11 bases left between them. CDR1 SGHTA and CDR2 FQGNSA come from the germline V gene. The CDR3 runs to 15 residues. CDR3 sequence reads: CASSLQRIVNTEAFF. As DNA, the CDR3 is TGTGCCAGCAGCTTGCAGAGGATCGTGAACACTGAAGCTTTCTTT.

This clonotype was observed at least ten times. The chain employs TRBV4-2 and TRBJ2-7; 8 bases map to TRBD2. This CDR3 is 15 amino acids long. The ends lost 3 bases at V and 7 bases at J; junction bases unmatched: 11. In germline, CDR1 is LGHNA, CDR2 YNFKEQ. This CDR3 is CASSQAGLGVGEQYF. CDR3 bases: TGTGCCAGCAGCCAGGCGGGACTAGGGGTTGGAGAGCAGTACTTC.

This clonotype was detected ten times or more. The V and J genes are TRBV28 and TRBJ1-5; D may be TRBD1 (5 bases). Trimming cost V 0 bases and J 4 bases, with 7 bases left between them. The CDR3 is made up of 14 amino acids. Germline V gene data show CDR1 as MDHEN and CDR2 as SYDVKM. The CDR3 DNA follows: TGTGCCAGCAGTTTATGGACAGATAATCAGCCCCAGCATTTT. Encoded protein: CASSLWTDNQPQHF.

This clonotype occurred many times. The chain uses TRBV6-1 and TRBJ1-4; D unclear. Germline V gene sequence: CDR1 MNHNS, CDR2 SASEGT. The germline V and J ends were trimmed by 2 bases and 7 bases, with 11 bases remaining between them. The length of the CDR3 is 14 residues. CDR3: CASSEPPAGEKLFF. DNA for the CDR3: TGTGCCAGCAGTGAACCCCCAGCGGGTGAAAAACTGTTTTTT.

This clonotype was recorded at least ten times. The chain uses TRBV28 and TRBJ1-1; 8 bases align to TRBD1. CDR3 size: 16 residues. Per the germline V gene, CDR1 is MDHEN and CDR2 is SYDVKM. Unmatched junction bases numbered 8, after V lost 5 bases and J lost 0 bases. The DNA for the CDR3 is TGTGCCAGCAGTCTACTGAGGACAGGGTTGAACACTGAAGCTTTCTTT. This sequence encodes CASSLLRTGLNTEAFF.

V usage is TRBV6-1 and J usage is TRBJ2-5; 11 bases align to TRBD1. The germline V gene encodes CDR1 MNHNS and CDR2 SASEGT. The CDR3 covers 15 residues. With V trimmed by 5 bases and J by 3 bases, 5 bases remained unmatched. CDR3 DNA sequence: TGTGCCAGCAGTCCGGGACAGGGGGTGGAAGAGACCCAGTACTTC. Translating it yields CASSPGQGVEETQYF.

The table lists this clonotype with many counts. The genes are TRBV2 and TRBJ1-5; D remains ambiguous. V was trimmed by 7 bases and J by 0 bases, leaving 13 bases between them. Germline CDR1 is SNHLY and CDR2 is FYNNEI. This CDR3 has 15 amino acids. CDR3 DNA sequence: TGTGCCAGCACAATTGGGGAATATAGCAATCAGCCCCAGCATTTT. Translating gives CASTIGEYSNQPQHF.

This clonotype was detected ten times or more. The chain is built from TRBV28 and TRBJ1-5, with TRBD1 identical over 9 bases. V shed 6 bases and J 0 bases; nucleotides not matched to a gene: 18. CDR1 and CDR2 (germline): MDHEN, SYDVKM. CDR3 length: 20 amino acids. The CDR3 coding sequence is TGTGCCAGCAGCGGACAGGGGCTGGGATTTTTTGAGTATAGCAATCAGCCCCAGCATTTT. The encoded protein is CASSGQGLGFFEYSNQPQHF.

The chain carries TRBV6-1 and TRBJ1-6; 7 bases fit TRBD1. There are 15 residues in the CDR3. V shed 4 bases and J 6 bases; nucleotides not matched to a gene: 6. Germline V gene sequence: CDR1 MNHNS, CDR2 SASEGT. CDR3 sequence: CASSASTGFNSPLHF. The CDR3 DNA follows: TGTGCCAGCAGTGCCTCGACAGGGTTTAATTCACCCCTCCACTTT.